Listed here are 22 T cell receptor beta chains from one sample, sequenced in a study of beta chain features in type 1 diabetes. The sequenced template was cDNA made from the entire isolated RNA. Repertoires were generated with immunoSEQ multiplex PCR, while TCRdb's copy carries only in-frame clones and drops some. Of about 620,000 clones in the sample, roughly a sixth were seen once. Material for sequencing was naive CD4+ T cells from blood. The receptor set was obtained from a man between 18 and 35 years old in good health.

The chain recombines TRBV6-5 with TRBJ2-7; 11 bases line up with TRBD1. CDR1 is MNHEY, CDR2 SVGAGI, per germline. This CDR3 is 15 amino acids long. The J segment lost 0 bases and the V segment lost 5 bases, leaving 3 bases of the junction unmatched. The CDR3 DNA is TGTGCCAGCAGTGGTGGACAGGGGGCCTCCTACGAGCAGTACTTC. Amino acids: CASSGGQGASYEQYF.

In its sample, this clone was seen a few times. This rearrangement joins TRBV7-9 to TRBJ2-5; 9 bases line up with TRBD2. The V segment lost 1 base and the J segment 5 bases; nucleotides outside the gene matches: 8. CDR3 size: 16 residues. Germline CDR1 and CDR2: SEHNR and FQNEAQ (reference sequence). CDR3 amino acids: CASSLGLADVIETQYF. In nucleotides, the CDR3 is TGTGCCAGCAGCTTAGGACTAGCGGACGTCATCGAGACCCAGTACTTC.

The CDR3: CASRAGGASYNEQFF. The DNA for the CDR3 is TGTGCCAGCAGGGCAGGGGGCGCAAGCTACAATGAGCAGTTCTTC. The rearrangement joins TRBV5-6 to TRBJ2-1; the match to TRBD1 covers 8 bases. CDR1 is SGHDT and CDR2 is YYEEEE in the germline V gene. This CDR3 comprises 15 residues. The trim removed 5 bases at V and 3 bases at J, leaving 7 bases unmatched. Drawing the rest from reference TRBV5-6 and TRBJ2-1, the complete variable domain is DAGVTQSPTHLIKTRGQQVTLRCSPKSGHDTVSWYQQALGQGPQFIFQYYEEEERQRGNFPDRFSGHQFPNYSSELNVNALLLGDSALYLCASRAGGASYNEQFFGPGTRLTVL.

CDR3 nucleotide sequence: TGTGCCAGCCGAGGGACGGGCCGGGGGGGCTACGAGCAGTACTTC. Its translation: CASRGTGRGGYEQYF. This sequence joins TRBV18 and TRBJ2-7; TRBD2 aligns across 8 bases. This CDR3 region has 15 residues. The germline V gene encodes CDR1 KGHSH and CDR2 LQKENI. The junction had 12 bases not matched to a gene; V was cut back by 8 bases and J by 3 bases.

This clone was seen only a few times. The chain links TRBV28 to TRBJ2-5, with D possibly TRBD1 on 5 matching bases. From germline, CDR1 is MDHEN and CDR2 SYDVKM. CDR3 length: 15 amino acids. V dropped 3 bases and J dropped 4 bases, with 15 bases sitting between them. CDR3 nucleotides: TGTGCCAGCAGTTTTCGCGTAGGGGTAGGAGAGACCCAGTACTTC. Amino acid sequence: CASSFRVGVGETQYF.

The chain combines TRBV6-5 with TRBJ1-2; 9 nucleotides agree with TRBD1. The germline gives CDR1 MNHEY, CDR2 SVGAGI. The CDR3 is 13 residues long. The V and J ends lost 6 bases and 2 bases, in that order; junction bases with no gene match: 1. The CDR3 coding sequence is TGTGCCAGCAGGACAGGGGGGAACTATGGCTACACCTTC. Protein sequence: CASRTGGNYGYTF.

The table lists this clone with a few counts. The gene calls are TRBV20-1 and TRBJ2-5; no clear D gene. The V and J ends lost 4 bases and 3 bases respectively, with 0 bases between them. The CDR3 runs to 9 residues. Germline V gene sequence: CDR1 DFQATT, CDR2 SNEGSKA (reference sequence). Here the CDR3 reads CSAKETQYF. The CDR3 DNA follows: TGCAGTGCTAAAGAGACCCAGTACTTC.

The CDR3 coding sequence is TGCAGCTCCCAAGGGACTAGCGGAATCAATGAGCAGTTCTTC. This codes for CSSQGTSGINEQFF. The rearrangement joins TRBV29-1 to TRBJ2-1, with 11 bases matching TRBD2. The germline V gene has CDR1 SQVTM and CDR2 ANQGSEA. J lost 6 bases, V lost 8 bases, and 9 bases had no gene match. The CDR3 is made up of 14 amino acids.

The rearrangement joins TRBV19 to TRBJ2-7; 7 positions agree with TRBD1. The V segment lost 3 bases and the J segment 3 bases; nucleotides outside the gene matches: 5. The CDR3 length is 14 residues. The germline V gene has CDR1 LNHDA and CDR2 SQIVND (reference sequence). The CDR3 region is CASSIAQGIYEQYF. In DNA, the CDR3 is TGTGCCAGTAGTATCGCACAGGGGATCTACGAGCAGTACTTC.

V usage is TRBV30 and J usage is TRBJ2-1; D perhaps matches TRBD1 (5 bases). V dropped 2 bases and J dropped 9 bases, with 8 bases sitting between them. CDR1 and CDR2 (germline): GTSNPN, SVGIG (reference sequence). The CDR3 loop spans 11 amino acids. The CDR3 region is CAWSPGLEQFF. DNA for the CDR3: TGTGCCTGGAGTCCAGGGCTTGAGCAGTTCTTC.

V is TRBV7-3 and J is TRBJ2-2, with D tentatively TRBD1 (6 bases). Germline V gene data show CDR1 as SGHTA and CDR2 as FQGTGA. The CDR3 covers 16 residues. V gave up 5 bases and J gave up 4 bases, with 17 bases separating them. The CDR3 DNA reads as TGTGCCAGCAGCGACCGGGACACACGGACCACCGGGGAGCTGTTTTTT. Translated: CASSDRDTRTTGELFF.

The chain carries TRBV4-2 and TRBJ2-2; TRBD1 might be the D (6 bases). The V gene lost 4 bases and the J gene lost 2 bases, with 11 bases spanning the gap. Germline CDR1 reads LGHNA; CDR2 reads YNFKEQ. This CDR3 contains 15 residues. As DNA, the CDR3 is TGTGCCAGCAGCCTGGGACAAACCAACACCGGGGAGCTGTTTTTT. This sequence encodes CASSLGQTNTGELFF.

This clone showed up just a few times. This chain connects TRBV11-1 to TRBJ2-3; tentatively, D is TRBD1 (5 bases). This CDR3 is 11 amino acids long. Germline assignment: CDR1 SGHAT and CDR2 FQDESV (reference sequence). The V end was cut by 7 bases, the J end by 8 bases, with 10 bases between. The CDR3 nucleotides read TGTGCCAGCAACATAGGGGCTACGCAGTATTTT. This codes for CASNIGATQYF. Variable domain in full (rest from reference TRBV11-1 and TRBJ2-3): EAEVAQSPRYKITEKSQAVAFWCDPISGHATLYWYRQILGQGPELLVQFQDESVVDDSQLPKDRFSAERLKGVDSTLKIQPAELGDSAMYLCASNIGATQYFGPGTRLTVL.

This clone was counted a few times. Within the sample, other DNA sequences also encode this same CDR3. This CDR3 is CSVTPGLAGETQYF. The CDR3 DNA is TGCAGCGTGACTCCGGGACTAGCAGGAGAGACCCAGTACTTC. The chain employs TRBV29-1 and TRBJ2-5; 9 bases are a match to TRBD2. V shed 6 bases, J shed 4 bases, and the junction held 9 bases outside the gene matches. This CDR3 contains 14 residues. CDR1 is SQVTM, CDR2 ANQGSEA, per germline.

The chain uses TRBV7-6 and TRBJ2-5; 7 positions agree with TRBD2. Per germline, CDR1 SGHVS and CDR2 FNYEAQ. The CDR3 length is 15 residues. The V and J ends lost 0 bases and 5 bases, in that order; junction bases with no gene match: 6. CDR3 loop: CASSLAVAGVETQYF. The CDR3 DNA sequence: TGTGCCAGCAGCTTAGCGGTGGCGGGGGTTGAGACCCAGTACTTC. Full variable domain (outside the CDR3, taken from reference TRBV7-6 and TRBJ2-5): GAGVSQSPRYKVTKRGQDVALRCDPISGHVSLYWYRQALGQGPEFLTYFNYEAQQDKSGLPNDRFSAERPEGSISTLTIQRTEQRDSAMYRCASSLAVAGVETQYFGPGTRLLVL.

This clone appeared a few times. CDR3 loop: CASSDWQTGNRNEQYF. In DNA form, the CDR3 reads TGTGCCAGCAGTGACTGGCAGACAGGGAATCGGAACGAGCAGTACTTC. The chain has TRBV25-1 and TRBJ2-7; TRBD1 aligns across 7 bases. The CDR3 is made up of 16 amino acids. The germline gives CDR1 MGHDK, CDR2 SYGVNS. J lost 5 bases, V lost 3 bases, and 13 bases had no gene match.

In its sample, this clone was seen a few times. The gene calls are TRBV5-4 and TRBJ2-5; 7 bases map to TRBD2. The germline CDR1 and CDR2 sequences are SGHNT and YYREEE (reference sequence). The CDR3 sequence is 15 residues long. J gave up 2 bases and V 0 bases, and 4 bases lay outside the gene matches. In DNA, the CDR3 is TGTGCCAGCAGCTTGGCGACTAGCAGACAAGAGACCCAGTACTTC. It codes for CASSLATSRQETQYF.

This clone has more than one count but fewer than ten. One junction end does not reproduce the germline sequence, and a read error may be involved. This CDR3 reads CASSSDSYNEQFF. The CDR3 bases are TGTGCTAGCAGCTCGGACAGCTACAATGAGCAGTTCTTC. The V and J genes are TRBV7-7 and TRBJ2-1; D is perhaps TRBD1 (6 bases). Germline lookup yields CDR1 SSHAT and CDR2 FNYEAQ (reference sequence). The CDR3 extends over 13 amino acids.

The J gene is TRBJ2-3, the V gene TRBV28; D might be TRBD1 (6 bases). V was shortened by 5 bases and J by 0 bases, with 15 bases between the two germline ends. Germline V gene data show CDR1 as MDHEN and CDR2 as SYDVKM. The CDR3 totals 16 residues. The CDR3 region has the DNA TGTGCCAGCAGTCCACAGGGAGCAGCTAGCACAGATACGCAGTATTTT. Translating gives CASSPQGAASTDTQYF.

This clone came up once. The chain joins TRBV6-5 to TRBJ2-7; D may be TRBD1 or TRBD2 (5 bases each). This CDR3 is 15 amino acids long. Trimming took 2 bases from V and 2 from J, leaving 13 bases between them. Germline V gene lookup returns CDR1 MNHEY and CDR2 SVGAGI. The CDR3 DNA reads TGTGCCAGCAGTTACGCCCCGAGGGGCCCCTACGAGCAGTACTTC. Protein sequence: CASSYAPRGPYEQYF.

This chain links TRBV7-9 with TRBJ1-4; 9 bases map to TRBD1. The CDR3 covers 15 residues. Germline V gene lookup returns CDR1 SEHNR and CDR2 FQNEAQ (reference sequence). V shed 5 bases, J shed 6 bases, and the junction held 7 bases outside the gene matches. In nucleotides, the CDR3 is TGTGCCAGCAGCAGGCTCCGGGACAGGGATGAAAAACTGTTTTTT. Its protein is CASSRLRDRDEKLFF.

This clone was recorded a few times. The chain has TRBV14 and TRBJ1-1, with unresolved D. The CDR3 runs to 15 residues. The V and J ends lost 1 base and 0 bases respectively, with 9 bases between them. Germline CDR1 and CDR2: SGHDN and FVKESK. CDR3 nucleotide sequence: TGTGCCAGCAGCCAAGTTGTGAACATGAACACTGAAGCTTTCTTT. Protein sequence: CASSQVVNMNTEAFF.